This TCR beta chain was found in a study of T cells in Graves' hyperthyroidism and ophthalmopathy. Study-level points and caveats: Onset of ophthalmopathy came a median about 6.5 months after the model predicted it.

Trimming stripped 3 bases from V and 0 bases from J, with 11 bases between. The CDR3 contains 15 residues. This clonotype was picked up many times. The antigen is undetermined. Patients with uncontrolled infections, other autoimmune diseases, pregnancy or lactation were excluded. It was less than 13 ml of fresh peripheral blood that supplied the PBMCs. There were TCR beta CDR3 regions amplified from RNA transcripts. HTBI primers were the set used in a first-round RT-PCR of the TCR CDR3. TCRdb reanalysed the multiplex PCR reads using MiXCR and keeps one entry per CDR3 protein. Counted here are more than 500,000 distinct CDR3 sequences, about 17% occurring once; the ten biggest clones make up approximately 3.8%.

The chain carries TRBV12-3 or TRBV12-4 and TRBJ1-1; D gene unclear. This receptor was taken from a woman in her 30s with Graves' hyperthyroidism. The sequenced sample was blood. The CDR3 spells CASSFGRRMNTEAFF. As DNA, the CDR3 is TGTGCCAGCAGTTTCGGTCGCCGCATGAACACTGAAGCTTTCTTT.